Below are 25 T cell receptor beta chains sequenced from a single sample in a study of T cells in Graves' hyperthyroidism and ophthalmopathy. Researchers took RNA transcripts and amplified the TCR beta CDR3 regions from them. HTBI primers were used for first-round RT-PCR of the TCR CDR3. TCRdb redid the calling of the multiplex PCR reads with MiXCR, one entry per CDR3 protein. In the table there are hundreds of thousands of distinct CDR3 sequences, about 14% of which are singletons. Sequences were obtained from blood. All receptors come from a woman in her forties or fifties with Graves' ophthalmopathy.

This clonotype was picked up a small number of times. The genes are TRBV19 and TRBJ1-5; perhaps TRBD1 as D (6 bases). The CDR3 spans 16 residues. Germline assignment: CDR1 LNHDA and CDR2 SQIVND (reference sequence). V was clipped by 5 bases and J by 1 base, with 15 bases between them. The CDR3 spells CASSGGSDRSNQPQHF. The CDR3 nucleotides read TGTGCCAGTAGTGGAGGTTCTGACAGGAGCAATCAGCCCCAGCATTTT.

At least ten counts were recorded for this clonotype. DNA for the CDR3: TGTGCCAGCAGTCCTTCGTCGGGGGGCTATCAGCCCCAGCATTTT. Protein sequence: CASSPSSGGYQPQHF. The J gene is TRBJ1-5, the V gene TRBV28; D possibly corresponds to TRBD1 (6 bases). Germline V gives CDR1 MDHEN, CDR2 SYDVKM. V was shortened by 5 bases and J by 5 bases, with 16 bases between the two germline ends. The CDR3 length is 15 residues.

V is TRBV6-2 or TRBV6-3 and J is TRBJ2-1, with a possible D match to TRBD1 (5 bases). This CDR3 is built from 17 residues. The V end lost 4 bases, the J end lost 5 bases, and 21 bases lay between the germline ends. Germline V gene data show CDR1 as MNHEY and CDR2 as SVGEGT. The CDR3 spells CASSSRQKSVGHNEQFF. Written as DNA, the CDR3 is TGTGCCAGCAGTTCTAGACAGAAAAGTGTAGGGCACAATGAGCAGTTCTTC.

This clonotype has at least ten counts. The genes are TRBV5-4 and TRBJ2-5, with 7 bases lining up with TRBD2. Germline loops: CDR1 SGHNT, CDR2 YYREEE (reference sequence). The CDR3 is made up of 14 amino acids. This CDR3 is CASRGERDGETQYF. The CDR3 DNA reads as TGTGCGTCTCGAGGGGAGCGGGACGGGGAGACCCAGTACTTC.

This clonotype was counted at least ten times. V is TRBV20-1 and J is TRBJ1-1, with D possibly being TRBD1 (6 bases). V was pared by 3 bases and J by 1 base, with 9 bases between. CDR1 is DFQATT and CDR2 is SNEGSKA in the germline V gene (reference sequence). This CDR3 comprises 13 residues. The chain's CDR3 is CSARDRGNTEAFF. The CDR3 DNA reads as TGCAGTGCTAGGGACAGAGGGAACACTGAAGCTTTCTTT.

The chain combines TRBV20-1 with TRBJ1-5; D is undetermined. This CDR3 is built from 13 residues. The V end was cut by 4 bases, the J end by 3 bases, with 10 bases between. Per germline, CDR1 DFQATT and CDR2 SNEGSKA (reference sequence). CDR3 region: CSATGGYNQPQHF. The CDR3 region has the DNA TGCAGTGCTACGGGCGGGTACAATCAGCCCCAGCATTTT.

For the CDR3, the DNA is TGTGCCAGCCGGATTTCAGGACAGGGATCCGAGCAGTACTTC. Its protein is CASRISGQGSEQYF. The chain joins TRBV2 to TRBJ2-7; 8 nucleotides align to TRBD1. V lost 8 bases and J lost 6; bases outside the gene matches: 12. The germline V gene encodes CDR1 SNHLY and CDR2 FYNNEI. CDR3 size: 14 residues.

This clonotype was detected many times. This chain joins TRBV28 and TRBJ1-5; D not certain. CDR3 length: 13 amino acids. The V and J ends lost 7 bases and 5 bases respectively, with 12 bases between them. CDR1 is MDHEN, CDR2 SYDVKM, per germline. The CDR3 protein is CASTIDKYQPQHF. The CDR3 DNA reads TGTGCCAGCACCATTGACAAGTATCAGCCCCAGCATTTT.

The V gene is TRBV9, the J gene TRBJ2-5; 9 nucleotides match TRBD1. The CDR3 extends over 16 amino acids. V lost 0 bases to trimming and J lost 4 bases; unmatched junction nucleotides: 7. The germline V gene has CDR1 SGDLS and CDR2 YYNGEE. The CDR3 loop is CASSVGGDRGGETQYF. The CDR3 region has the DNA TGTGCCAGCAGCGTAGGAGGTGACAGGGGGGGAGAGACCCAGTACTTC.

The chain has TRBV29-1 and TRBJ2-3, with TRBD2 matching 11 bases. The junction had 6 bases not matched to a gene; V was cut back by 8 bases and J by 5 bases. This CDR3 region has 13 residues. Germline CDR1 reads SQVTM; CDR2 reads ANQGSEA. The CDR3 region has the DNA TGCAGCCCTCGACTAGCGGGACGAGATACGCAGTATTTT. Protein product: CSPRLAGRDTQYF.

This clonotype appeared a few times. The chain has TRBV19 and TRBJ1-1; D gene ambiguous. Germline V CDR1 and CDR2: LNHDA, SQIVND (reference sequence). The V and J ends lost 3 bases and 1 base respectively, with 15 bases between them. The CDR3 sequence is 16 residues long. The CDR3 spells CASSINFGSWNTEAFF. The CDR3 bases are TGTGCCAGTAGTATTAATTTTGGCAGCTGGAACACTGAAGCTTTCTTT.

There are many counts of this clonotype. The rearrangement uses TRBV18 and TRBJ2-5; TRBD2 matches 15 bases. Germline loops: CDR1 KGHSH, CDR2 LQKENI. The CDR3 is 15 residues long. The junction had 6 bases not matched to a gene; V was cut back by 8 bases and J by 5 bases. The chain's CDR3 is CASGLAGGPEETQYF. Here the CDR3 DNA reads TGTGCCAGCGGACTAGCGGGAGGGCCTGAGGAGACCCAGTACTTC.

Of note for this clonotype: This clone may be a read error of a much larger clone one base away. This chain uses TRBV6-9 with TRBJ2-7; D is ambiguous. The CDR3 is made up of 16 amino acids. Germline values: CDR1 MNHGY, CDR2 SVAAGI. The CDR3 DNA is TGTGCCAGCAGTTCCCCCGTCGTCGGGCTCTCCTACAAGCAGTACTTC. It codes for CASSSPVVGLSYKQYF.

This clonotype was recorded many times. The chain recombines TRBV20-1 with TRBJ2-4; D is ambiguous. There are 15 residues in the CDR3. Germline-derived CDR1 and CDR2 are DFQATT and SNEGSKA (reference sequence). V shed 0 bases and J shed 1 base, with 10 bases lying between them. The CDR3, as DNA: TGCAGTGCTAGAGAGAGATCAGACGCCAAAAACATTCAGTACTTC. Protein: CSARERSDAKNIQYF.

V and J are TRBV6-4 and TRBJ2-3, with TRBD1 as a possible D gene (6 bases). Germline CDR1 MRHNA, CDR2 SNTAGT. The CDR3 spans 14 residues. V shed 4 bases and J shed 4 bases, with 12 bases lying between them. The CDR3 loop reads CASSVGGVSDTQYF. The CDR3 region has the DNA TGTGCCAGCAGTGTAGGGGGTGTTTCAGATACGCAGTATTTT.

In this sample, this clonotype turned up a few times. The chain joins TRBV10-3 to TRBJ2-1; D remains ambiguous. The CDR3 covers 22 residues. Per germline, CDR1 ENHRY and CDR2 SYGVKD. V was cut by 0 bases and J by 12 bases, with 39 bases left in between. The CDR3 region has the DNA TGTGCCATCAGTGAGTCGGTTTTACGATGGACCTACTACACAATGAAGGTGCCTGGGCAGTTCTTC. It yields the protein CAISESVLRWTYYTMKVPGQFF.

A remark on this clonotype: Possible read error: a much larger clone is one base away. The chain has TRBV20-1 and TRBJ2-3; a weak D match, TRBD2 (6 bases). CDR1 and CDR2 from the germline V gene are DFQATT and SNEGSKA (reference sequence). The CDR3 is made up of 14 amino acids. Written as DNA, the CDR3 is TGCAGTGCTAGGGGTTGGCGGGACTCAGATGCGCAGTATTTT. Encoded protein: CSARGWRDSDAQYF.

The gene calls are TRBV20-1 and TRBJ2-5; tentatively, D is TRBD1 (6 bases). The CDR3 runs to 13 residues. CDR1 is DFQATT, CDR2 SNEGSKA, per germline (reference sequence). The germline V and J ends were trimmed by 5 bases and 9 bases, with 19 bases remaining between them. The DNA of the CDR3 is TGCAGTGCTGCGAAGACAGGTTCTATGGCCCAGTACTTC. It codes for CSAAKTGSMAQYF.

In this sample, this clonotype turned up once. CDR3 sequence (DNA): TGTGCCAGCAGCTTGGTGGCAGGGCGAAGTGGGGCCAACGTCCTGACTTTC. Residues: CASSLVAGRSGANVLTF. The rearrangement links TRBV5-6 to TRBJ2-6; D perhaps matches TRBD1 (5 bases). Germline CDR1 reads SGHDT; CDR2 reads YYEEEE. V dropped 0 bases and J dropped 3 bases, with 13 bases sitting between them. This CDR3 has 17 amino acids.

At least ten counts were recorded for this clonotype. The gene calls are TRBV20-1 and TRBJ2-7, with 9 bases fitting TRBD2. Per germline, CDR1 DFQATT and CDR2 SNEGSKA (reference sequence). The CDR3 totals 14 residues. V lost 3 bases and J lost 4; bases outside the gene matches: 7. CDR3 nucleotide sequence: TGCAGTGCTAGGGCGGGACTAGCCGGGTACGAGCAGTACTTC. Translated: CSARAGLAGYEQYF.

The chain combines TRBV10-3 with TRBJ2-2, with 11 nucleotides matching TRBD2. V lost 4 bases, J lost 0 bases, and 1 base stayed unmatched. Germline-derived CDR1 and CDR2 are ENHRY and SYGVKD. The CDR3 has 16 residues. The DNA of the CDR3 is TGTGCCATCAGTGTAGCGGGAGGGTCGAACACCGGGGAGCTGTTTTTT. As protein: CAISVAGGSNTGELFF.

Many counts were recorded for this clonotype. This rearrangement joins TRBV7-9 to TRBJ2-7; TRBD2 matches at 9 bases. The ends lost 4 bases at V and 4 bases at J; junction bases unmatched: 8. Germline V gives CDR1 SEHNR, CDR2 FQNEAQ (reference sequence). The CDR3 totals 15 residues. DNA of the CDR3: TGTGCCAGCAGCTCGATCGGCGGGAGGGCTTACGAGCAGTACTTC. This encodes CASSSIGGRAYEQYF.

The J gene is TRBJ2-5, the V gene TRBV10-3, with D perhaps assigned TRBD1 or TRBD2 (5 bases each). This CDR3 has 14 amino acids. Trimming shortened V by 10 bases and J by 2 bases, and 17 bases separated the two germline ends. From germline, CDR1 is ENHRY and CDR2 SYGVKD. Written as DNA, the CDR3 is TGTGCCACGGGACCGACAGCTACTCAAGAGACCCAGTACTTC. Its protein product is CATGPTATQETQYF.

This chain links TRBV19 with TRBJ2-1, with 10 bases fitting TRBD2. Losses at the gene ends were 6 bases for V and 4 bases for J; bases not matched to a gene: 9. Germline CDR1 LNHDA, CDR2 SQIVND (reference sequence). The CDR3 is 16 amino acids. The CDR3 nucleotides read TGTGCCAGTAGCTTTAGCGGGAGGCCCTCTTACAATGAGCAGTTCTTC. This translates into CASSFSGRPSYNEQFF.

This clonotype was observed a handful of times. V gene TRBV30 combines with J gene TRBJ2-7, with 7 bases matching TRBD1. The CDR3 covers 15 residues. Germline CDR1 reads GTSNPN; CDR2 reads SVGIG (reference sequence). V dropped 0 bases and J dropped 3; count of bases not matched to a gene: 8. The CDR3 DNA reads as TGTGCCTGGAGTGTCCCCTACAGGGGTAACTACGAGCAGTACTTC. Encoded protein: CAWSVPYRGNYEQYF.